Here is one T cell receptor (beta chain) with its context. TCRdb ran MiXCR on the RT-PCR reads and lists one entry per CDR3 protein. The sample includes around 700,000 distinct CDR3 sequences, 13% to 15% of them seen just once. Trimming cost V 6 bases and J 6 bases, with 16 bases left between them. The CDR3 consists of 13 residues. Germline lookup yields CDR1 DFQATT and CDR2 SNEGSKA (reference sequence). Sequenced input: memory CD4+ T cells from blood. The genes are TRBV20-1 and TRBJ2-3; D is uncertain. The source is a female donor in good health, serving as a healthy control. The CDR3 sequence is CSAAQMGYDTQYF. In DNA form, the CDR3 reads TGCAGTGCCGCCCAGATGGGGTATGATACGCAGTATTTT.